This TCR beta chain was captured in a study of blood T cell repertoires in COVID-19. Study at large: PBMCs, B-cell-depleted T cells, or T cells provided the cDNA or gDNA that made up the material.

The table came from immunoSEQ multiplex PCR; TCRdb's copy has only in-frame clones and leaves some out. Here the sample spans some 140,000 clones, around 80% being singletons. Trimming cost V 5 bases and J 3 bases, with 13 bases left between them. Per germline, CDR1 SNHLY and CDR2 FYNNEI. The length of the CDR3 is 14 residues. Those who participated ranged in age from about 18 to 89 years and resided in under 25 US areas. Input material: PBMCs or T cells enriched from blood (not recorded which). The sequence was collected from a middle-aged man with acute COVID-19. V gene TRBV2 combines with J gene TRBJ1-1; TRBD1 is a possible D gene (5 bases). The CDR3 here is CASSFQGGDTEAFF. CDR3 coding DNA: TGTGCCAGCAGTTTCCAGGGAGGGGACACTGAAGCTTTCTTT.